This T cell receptor (beta chain) stems from a study of identical twins. In TCRdb, the 5' RACE reads were re-called with MiXCR into one record per CDR3 protein. The sample has about 260,000 distinct CDR3 sequences, about 7% seen once. Every sampled donor was Caucasian and healthy. CDR1 is MNHEY and CDR2 is SMNVEV in the germline V gene (reference sequence). V dropped 4 bases and J dropped 6 bases, with 16 bases sitting between them. The CDR3 consists of 15 residues. In its sample, this clonotype was seen many times. The sample was also linked to a second study, of yellow fever vaccine responses in identical twins. That work states: The authors reported partly convergent, partly personalized vaccine responses in identical twins.

The sequenced sample consisted of memory (CD45RO+) T cells sorted from blood. This chain uses TRBV27 with TRBJ2-1; D is undetermined. The receptor's source is a woman between 18 and 30 years old in good health. In nucleotides, the CDR3 is TGTGCCAGCAGTTCTCCCCACCTACAAGGCAATGAGCAGTTCTTC. Translated, it gives CASSSPHLQGNEQFF.